These T cell receptor beta chains were read from a single sample in a study of cytomegalovirus exposure and HLA in healthy donors. The data were produced by immunoSEQ multiplex PCR, yet TCRdb's version contains in-frame clones alone and is incomplete. Of 82,000 or so clones detected, 9.5% to 13% appear once; the ten largest clones hold almost 25%. The sequenced material came from PBMCs. The receptors come from a man aged 60 to 69 in good health and CMV-seropositive. Both conserved end residues are part of each CDR3. A D gene is named only where the DNA matches it firmly. Expanded clones are given a class, and other clones once, few, many or no size at all.

- - TRBJ2-7 TRBV14 TGTGCCAGCAGCCAAGCGAGGCCAGGGGCCTACGAGCAGTACTTC CASSQARPGAYEQYF
TRBD2 few TRBJ2-7 TRBV5-4 TGTGCCAGCAGCCTCAGCGGGAGATACGAGCAGTACTTC CASSLSGRYEQYF
- - TRBJ2-3 TRBV27 TGTGCCAGCAGTTATATCCACACCGATACGAAGTATTTT CASSYIHTDTKYF
- many TRBJ2-5 TRBV19 TGTGCCAGTAGTATGTACCAGGCCCAGGGACAAGAGACCCAGTACTTC CASSMYQAQGQETQYF
TRBD1 - TRBJ1-6 TRBV28 TGTGCCAGCAGGGTCGGACAGGGCCCCCTCCACTTT CASRVGQGPLHF
- - TRBJ1-4 TRBV6-5 TGTGCCAGCGGGGCACGGGAGGGGGAAAAACTGTTTTTT CASGAREGEKLFF
TRBD1 many TRBJ2-1 TRBV4-1 TGCGCCAGCAGCCAAGCCCACAGGGGATCCGATGAGCAGTTCTTC CASSQAHRGSDEQFF
TRBD1 few TRBJ1-2 TRBV2 TGTGCCAGTAGATCCGGGACAGGGATTATTGGGGGCTACACCTTC CASRSGTGIIGGYTF
TRBD2 - TRBJ2-1 TRBV27 TGTGCCAGCAGTCCCCCGGGACTAGCGGGATCCAATGAGCAGTTCTTC CASSPPGLAGSNEQFF
TRBD2 few TRBJ2-5 TRBV14 TGTGCCAGCAGCCAAGGCCAACTAGCGGGAGTAGAGACCCAGTACTTC CASSQGQLAGVETQYF
- few TRBJ2-3 TRBV7-6 TGTGCCAGCAGGGGGGCGACAGATACGCAGTATTTT CASRGATDTQYF
- - TRBJ2-3 TRBV9 TGTGCCAGCAGCGCAGCCGCCCAGCGAGGAGATACGCAGTATTTT CASSAAAQRGDTQYF
- - TRBJ2-3 TRBV10-3 TGTGCCATCAGTGAGTCGTCTGCGATTACAGATACGCAGTATTTT CAISESSAITDTQYF
TRBD1 few TRBJ2-7 TRBV7-2 TGTGCCAGCAGTTGGACAGGGCGATCCTACGAGCAGTACTTC CASSWTGRSYEQYF
- few TRBJ2-2 TRBV5-1 TGCGCCAGCAGCTTGCCCTCGGACTCAAACACCGGGGAGCTGTTTTTT CASSLPSDSNTGELFF
- - TRBJ2-1 TRBV4-1 TGCGCCAGCAGCCAAGATCACGAGAGCTCCTACAATGAGCAGTTCTTC CASSQDHESSYNEQFF